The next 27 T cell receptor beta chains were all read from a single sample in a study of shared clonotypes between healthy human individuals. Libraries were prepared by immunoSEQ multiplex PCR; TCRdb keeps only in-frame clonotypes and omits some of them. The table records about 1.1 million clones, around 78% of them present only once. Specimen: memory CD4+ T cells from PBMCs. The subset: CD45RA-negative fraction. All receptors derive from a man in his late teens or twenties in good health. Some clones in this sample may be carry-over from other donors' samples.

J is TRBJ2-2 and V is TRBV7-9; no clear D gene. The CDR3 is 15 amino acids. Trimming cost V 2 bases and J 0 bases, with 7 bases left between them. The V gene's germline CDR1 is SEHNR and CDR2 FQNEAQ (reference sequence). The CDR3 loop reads CASSLTQPNTGELFF. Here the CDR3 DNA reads TGTGCCAGCAGCTTAACGCAGCCGAACACCGGGGAGCTGTTTTTT.

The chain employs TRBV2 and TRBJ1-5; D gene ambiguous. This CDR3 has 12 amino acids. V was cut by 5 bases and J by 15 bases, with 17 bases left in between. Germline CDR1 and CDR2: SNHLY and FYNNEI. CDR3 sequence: CASSQYLGLLHF. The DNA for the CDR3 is TGTGCCAGCAGTCAGTATTTAGGACTTTTGCATTTT.

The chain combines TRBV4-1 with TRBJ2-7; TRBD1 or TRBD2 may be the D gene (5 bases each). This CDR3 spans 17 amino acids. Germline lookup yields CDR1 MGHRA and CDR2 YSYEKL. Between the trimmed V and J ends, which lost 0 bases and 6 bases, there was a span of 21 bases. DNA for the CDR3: TGCGCCAGCAGCCAAGAAACGCCGGGACGACGCTCTGCCGAGCAGTACTTC. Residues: CASSQETPGRRSAEQYF.

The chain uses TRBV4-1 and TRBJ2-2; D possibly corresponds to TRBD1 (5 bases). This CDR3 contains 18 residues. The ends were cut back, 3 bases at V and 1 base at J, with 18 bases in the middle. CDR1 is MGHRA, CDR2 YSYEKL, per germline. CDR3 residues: CASSHPKDPTGNTGELFF. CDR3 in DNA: TGCGCCAGCAGCCACCCAAAAGATCCCACAGGGAACACCGGGGAGCTGTTTTTT.

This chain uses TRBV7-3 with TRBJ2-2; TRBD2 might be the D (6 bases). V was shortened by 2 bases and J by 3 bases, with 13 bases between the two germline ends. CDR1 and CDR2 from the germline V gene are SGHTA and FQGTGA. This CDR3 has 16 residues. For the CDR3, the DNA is TGTGCCAGCAGCTTATCATTTGGCGGGGACACCGGGGAGCTGTTTTTT. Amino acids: CASSLSFGGDTGELFF.

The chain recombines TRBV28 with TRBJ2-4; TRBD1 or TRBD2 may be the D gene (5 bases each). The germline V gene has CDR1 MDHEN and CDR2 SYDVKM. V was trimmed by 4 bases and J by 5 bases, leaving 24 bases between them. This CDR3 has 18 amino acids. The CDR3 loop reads CASSSLGQTYRGENIQYF. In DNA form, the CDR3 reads TGTGCCAGCAGTTCCCTGGGTCAGACTTACCGAGGGGAAAACATTCAGTACTTC.

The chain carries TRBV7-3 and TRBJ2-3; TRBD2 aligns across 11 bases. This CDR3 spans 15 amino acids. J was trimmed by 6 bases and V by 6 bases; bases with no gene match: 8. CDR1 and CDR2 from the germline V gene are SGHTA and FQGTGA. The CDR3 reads CASRPTSGRSDTQYF. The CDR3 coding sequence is TGTGCCAGCAGACCAACTAGCGGGAGATCTGATACGCAGTATTTT.

The CDR3 here is CASSLYPTRLSYEQYF. The CDR3 bases are TGTGCCAGCAGTTTATACCCGACAAGACTCTCCTACGAGCAGTACTTC. This chain uses TRBV27 with TRBJ2-7; D uncertain. Germline assignment: CDR1 MNHEY and CDR2 SMNVEV (reference sequence). Between the trimmed V and J ends, which lost 1 base and 0 bases, there was a span of 13 bases. This CDR3 region has 16 residues.

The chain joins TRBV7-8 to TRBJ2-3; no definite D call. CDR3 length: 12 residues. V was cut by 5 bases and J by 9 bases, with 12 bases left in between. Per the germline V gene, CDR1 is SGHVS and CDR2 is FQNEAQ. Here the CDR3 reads CASSPLQFTQYF. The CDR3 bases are TGTGCCAGCAGCCCCCTCCAGTTCACGCAGTATTTT.

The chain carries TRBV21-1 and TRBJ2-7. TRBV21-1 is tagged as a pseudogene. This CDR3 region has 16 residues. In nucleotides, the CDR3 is TGTGCCAGCAGCAAAGCGAGGCAGGCCTTCTCCTACGAGCAGTACTTC. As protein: CASSKARQAFSYEQYF.

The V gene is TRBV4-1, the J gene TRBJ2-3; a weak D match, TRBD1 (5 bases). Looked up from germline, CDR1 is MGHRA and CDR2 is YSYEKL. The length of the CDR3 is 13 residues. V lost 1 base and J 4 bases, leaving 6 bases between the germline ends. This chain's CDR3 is CASSQAGSDTQYF. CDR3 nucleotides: TGCGCCAGCAGCCAAGCAGGGTCAGATACGCAGTATTTT.

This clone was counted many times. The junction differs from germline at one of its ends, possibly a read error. The CDR3 DNA is TGTGCTAGTGGTTTGGAAGAGAGGCCTTTGGATTTT. This translates into CASGLEERPLDF. This chain uses TRBV12-5 with TRBJ2-3; D is uncertain. The CDR3 totals 12 residues. Germline V gene data show CDR1 as LGHNT and CDR2 as FRNRAP.

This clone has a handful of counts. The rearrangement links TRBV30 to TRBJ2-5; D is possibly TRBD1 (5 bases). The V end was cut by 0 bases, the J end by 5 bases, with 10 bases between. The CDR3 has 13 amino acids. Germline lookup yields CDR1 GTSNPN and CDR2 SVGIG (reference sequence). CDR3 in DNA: TGTGCCTGGAGTGTACAGGCCCGGGAGACCCAGTACTTC. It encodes CAWSVQARETQYF.

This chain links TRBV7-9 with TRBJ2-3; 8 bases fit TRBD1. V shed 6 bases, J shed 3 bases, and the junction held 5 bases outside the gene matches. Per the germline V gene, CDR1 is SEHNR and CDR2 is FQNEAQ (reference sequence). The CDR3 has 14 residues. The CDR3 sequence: CASRGQGGTDTQYF. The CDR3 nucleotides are TGTGCCAGCAGAGGACAGGGTGGGACAGATACGCAGTATTTT.

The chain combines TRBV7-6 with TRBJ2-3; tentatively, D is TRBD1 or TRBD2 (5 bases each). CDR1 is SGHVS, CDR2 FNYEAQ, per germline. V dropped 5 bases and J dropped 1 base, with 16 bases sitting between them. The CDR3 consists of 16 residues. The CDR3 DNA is TGTGCCAGCAGCCCCGGGGCCAGGGTGGGCACAGATACGCAGTATTTT. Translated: CASSPGARVGTDTQYF.

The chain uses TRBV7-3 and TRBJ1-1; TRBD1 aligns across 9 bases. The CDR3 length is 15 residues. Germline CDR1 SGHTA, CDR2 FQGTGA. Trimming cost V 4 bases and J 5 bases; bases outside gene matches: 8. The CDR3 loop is CASSSGTGPVTEAFF. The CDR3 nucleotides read TGTGCCAGCAGCTCAGGGACAGGGCCCGTTACTGAAGCTTTCTTT. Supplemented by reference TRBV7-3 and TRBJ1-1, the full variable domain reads GAGVSQTPSNKVTEKGKYVELRCDPISGHTALYWYRQSLGQGPEFLIYFQGTGAADDSGLPNDRFFAVRPEGSVSTLKIQRTERGDSAVYLCASSSGTGPVTEAFFGQGTRLTVV.

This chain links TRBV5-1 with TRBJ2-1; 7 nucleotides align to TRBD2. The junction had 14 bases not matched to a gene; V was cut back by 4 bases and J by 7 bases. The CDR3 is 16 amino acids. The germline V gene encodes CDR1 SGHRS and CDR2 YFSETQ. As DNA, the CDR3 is TGCGCCAGCAGCCGGGGGGTAGCGGAGGCAGGGAATGAGCAGTTCTTC. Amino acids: CASSRGVAEAGNEQFF.

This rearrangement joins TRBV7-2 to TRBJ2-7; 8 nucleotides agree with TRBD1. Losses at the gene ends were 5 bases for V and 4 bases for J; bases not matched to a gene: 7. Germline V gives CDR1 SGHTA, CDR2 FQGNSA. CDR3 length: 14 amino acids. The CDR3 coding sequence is TGTGCCAGCAGCCGATGGACAGGGCAATACGAGCAGTACTTC. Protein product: CASSRWTGQYEQYF.

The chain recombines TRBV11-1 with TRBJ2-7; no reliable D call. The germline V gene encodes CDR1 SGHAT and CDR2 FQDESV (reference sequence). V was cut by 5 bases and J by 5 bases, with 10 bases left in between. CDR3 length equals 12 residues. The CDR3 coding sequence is TGTGCCAGCAGCCCCAAACAGAACGAGCAGTACTTC. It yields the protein CASSPKQNEQYF.

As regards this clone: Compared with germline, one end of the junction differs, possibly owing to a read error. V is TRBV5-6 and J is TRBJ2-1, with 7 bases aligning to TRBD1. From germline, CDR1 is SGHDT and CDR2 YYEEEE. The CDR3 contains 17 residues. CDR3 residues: CASTLFTGATMGNEQFF. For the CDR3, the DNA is TGTGCCAGCACCTTGTTTACAGGGGCTACTATGGGGAATGAGCAGTTCTTC.

CDR3 in amino acids: CASGGGQGLLAARETQYF. The CDR3, as DNA: TGTGCCAGCGGAGGGGGACAGGGATTGTTGGCTGCTCGAGAGACCCAGTACTTC. V gene TRBV2 combines with J gene TRBJ2-5, with 9 bases that match TRBD1. This CDR3 contains 18 residues. Germline V CDR1 and CDR2: SNHLY, FYNNEI. After removal of 8 bases from V and 4 bases from J, the junction contained 20 bases not matched to a gene.

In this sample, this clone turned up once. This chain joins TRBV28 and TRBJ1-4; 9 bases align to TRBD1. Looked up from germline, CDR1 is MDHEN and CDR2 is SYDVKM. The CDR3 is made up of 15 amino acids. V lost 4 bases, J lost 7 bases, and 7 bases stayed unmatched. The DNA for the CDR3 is TGTGCCAGCAGTTCCTACAGGGGGCAGGGTGAAAAACTGTTTTTT. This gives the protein CASSSYRGQGEKLFF.

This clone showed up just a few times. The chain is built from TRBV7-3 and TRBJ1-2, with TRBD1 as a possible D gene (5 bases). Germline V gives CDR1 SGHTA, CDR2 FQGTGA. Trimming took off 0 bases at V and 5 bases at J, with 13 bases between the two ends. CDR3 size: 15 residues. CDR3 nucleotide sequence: TGTGCCAGCAGCTTAACTTCGGGGGATCAGTATGGCTACACCTTC. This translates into CASSLTSGDQYGYTF.

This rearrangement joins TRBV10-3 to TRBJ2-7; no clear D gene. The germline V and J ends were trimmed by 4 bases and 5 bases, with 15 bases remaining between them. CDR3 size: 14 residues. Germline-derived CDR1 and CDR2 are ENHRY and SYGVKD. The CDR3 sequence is CAISVPPGLDEQYF. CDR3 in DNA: TGTGCCATCAGTGTCCCCCCTGGGCTGGACGAGCAGTACTTC.

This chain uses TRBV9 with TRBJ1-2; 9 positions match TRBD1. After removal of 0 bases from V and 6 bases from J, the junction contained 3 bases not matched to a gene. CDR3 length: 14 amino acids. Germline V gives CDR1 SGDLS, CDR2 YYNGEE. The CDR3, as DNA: TGTGCCAGCAGCGTAGGGGGGACAGGGAATGGCTACACCTTC. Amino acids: CASSVGGTGNGYTF.

Here the CDR3 reads CASSRRQDFYEQYF. The CDR3 DNA reads TGTGCCAGCAGCCGTCGACAGGACTTCTACGAGCAGTACTTC. The chain links TRBV6-5 to TRBJ2-7; TRBD1 is a possible D gene (6 bases). Germline assignment: CDR1 MNHEY and CDR2 SVGAGI. Trimming pared 6 bases from V and 3 bases from J, leaving 15 bases between. The CDR3 length is 14 residues.

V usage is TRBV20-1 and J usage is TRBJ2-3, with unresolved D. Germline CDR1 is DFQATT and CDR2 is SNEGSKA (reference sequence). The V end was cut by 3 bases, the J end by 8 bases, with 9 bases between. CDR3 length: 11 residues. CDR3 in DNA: TGCAGTGCTAGGTTCTCTTCTACGCAGTATTTT. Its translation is CSARFSSTQYF.